These 5 T cell receptor beta chains share one sample of origin, sequenced in a study of Graves' ophthalmopathy and Graves' hyperthyroidism. Scientists amplified the TCR beta CDR3 regions from RNA transcripts. RT-PCR with HTBI primers came first, then second-round multiplex PCR. From the multiplex PCR reads, TCRdb called clonotypes with MiXCR, one entry per CDR3 protein. Among a few hundred thousand distinct CDR3 sequences listed, about 18% were seen once. Sequenced: peripheral blood. Source of these receptors: an adult woman with stable Graves' hyperthyroidism.

In this sample, this clonotype turned up many times. The rearrangement uses TRBV6-1 and TRBJ1-2; 9 nucleotides align to TRBD1. Germline V gene sequence: CDR1 MNHNS, CDR2 SASEGT. CDR3 length: 17 amino acids. Trimming at V came to 4 bases and at J to 3 bases, leaving 12 bases not matched to a gene. The CDR3 DNA follows: TGTGCCAGCAGTGCGCGAACAGGGGGCATGGGGGACTATGGCTACACCTTC. This gives the protein CASSARTGGMGDYGYTF.

The chain combines TRBV15 with TRBJ2-2; possibly TRBD1 for D (7 bases). The germline CDR1 and CDR2 sequences are LNHNV and YYDKDF (reference sequence). Trimming left V 6 bases short and J 5 bases short, with 16 bases between. The CDR3 sequence is 15 residues long. The CDR3 nucleotides are TGTGCCACCAGGAGGGGGGACAGCCAAACCGGGGAGCTGTTTTTT. This translates into CATRRGDSQTGELFF.

With respect to this clonotype: This likely comes from a read error, as the CDR3 has no conserved phenylalanine or tryptophan at its end. The chain joins TRBV6-5 to TRBJ2-7, with TRBD2 matching over 15 bases. The ends lost 4 bases at V and 0 bases at J; junction bases unmatched: 10. CDR1 MNHEY and CDR2 SVGAGI come from the germline V gene. This CDR3 comprises 19 residues. The chain's CDR3 is CASSSARGTSGRFSYEQYS. The CDR3 DNA sequence: TGTGCCAGCAGTTCCGCGAGAGGGACTAGCGGGAGGTTCTCCTACGAGCAGTACTCC.

In its sample, this clonotype was seen many times. The CDR3 reads CSVTGGLNTEAFF. Written as DNA, the CDR3 is TGCAGCGTTACAGGGGGGTTGAACACTGAAGCTTTCTTT. The chain joins TRBV29-1 to TRBJ1-1, with 8 nucleotides matching TRBD1. Trimming cost V 5 bases and J 0 bases; bases outside gene matches: 2. This CDR3 has 13 residues. Per the germline V gene, CDR1 is SQVTM and CDR2 is ANQGSEA.

This clonotype was picked up many times. This chain connects TRBV28 to TRBJ1-2; D gene uncertain. Trimming removed 2 bases from V and 0 bases from J, with 4 bases in between. Per germline, CDR1 MDHEN and CDR2 SYDVKM. CDR3 length: 13 residues. CDR3 sequence reads: CASSLEANYGYTF. The CDR3 DNA reads as TGTGCCAGCAGTTTAGAGGCTAACTATGGCTACACCTTC.